These 23 T cell receptor beta chains share one sample of origin, sequenced in a study of T-cell memory formation after mild COVID-19 (dated by TCRdb to about 2021). The method behind the library was 5' RACE. The sequencer was an Illumina NovaSeq 6000. The public reads were quality trimmed at Q25 with fastp and then assembled into clones with MiXCR by TCRdb, keeping productive beta chains. Each record represents a unique CDR3 protein, reported with the most common genes and DNA among its rows. The sample table lists roughly 150,000 distinct CDR3 sequences, about 14% of them with a count of one. The top ten clonotypes cover over 12% of the sample. The source material was PBMCs or a T cell subset sorted from them (not recorded which). The source is an adult woman who had mild COVID-19 (a few samples of this study predate the infection). The sample titles of this study are shuffled in the database, so cell type and time point are left out; the donor was told from shared clones.

The rearrangement joins TRBV20-1 to TRBJ2-1; D unresolved. Trimming shortened V by 7 bases and J by 6 bases, and 10 bases separated the two germline ends. The CDR3 consists of 11 residues. CDR1 is DFQATT, CDR2 SNEGSKA, per germline (reference sequence). CDR3 sequence (DNA): TGCAGTGGGACGGCCCGCAATGAGCAGTTCTTC. Translation: CSGTARNEQFF.

In this sample, this clonotype turned up a few times. This chain uses TRBV5-4 with TRBJ2-3, with D perhaps matching TRBD2 (7 bases). Germline V gives CDR1 SGHNT, CDR2 YYREEE (reference sequence). V gave up 1 base and J gave up 5 bases, with 20 bases separating them. The CDR3 is made up of 17 amino acids. CDR3 sequence (DNA): TGTGCCAGCAGCTTGTACTTTTACGGGGGGCCCCTAGATACGCAGTATTTT. Amino acids: CASSLYFYGGPLDTQYF.

This clonotype was seen a few times. The chain employs TRBV20-1 and TRBJ1-6; TRBD1 might be the D (6 bases). Germline CDR1 and CDR2: DFQATT and SNEGSKA (reference sequence). The CDR3 runs 16 residues. V lost 6 bases and J lost 7, with 22 bases in between. The DNA for the CDR3 is TGCAGTGCCCAACACGCAGGGGATCGACGAAATTCACCCCTCCACTTT. Protein: CSAQHAGDRRNSPLHF.

Remarks on this clonotype: At one boundary the junction diverges from the germline segment, which might be a read error. V usage is TRBV20-1 and J usage is TRBJ1-2, with TRBD1 identical over 7 bases. Germline V lookup: CDR1 DFQATT, CDR2 SNEGSKA (reference sequence). The CDR3 runs 14 residues. The CDR3 DNA is TGCAGTGCCTACCGTAGACAGGGCTACTATGGCTACAACTTC. Residues: CSAYRRQGYYGYNF.

The sample holds a few counts of this clonotype. The V gene is TRBV13, the J gene TRBJ2-7, with D hard to call. V shed 1 base and J shed 0 bases, with 7 bases lying between them. The V gene's germline CDR1 is PRHDT and CDR2 FYEKMQ (reference sequence). The CDR3 length is 14 residues. DNA of the CDR3: TGTGCCAGCAGCTTAGAGGCCAGCTCCTACGAGCAGTACTTC. Translated, it gives CASSLEASSYEQYF.

This clonotype has a count of ten or more. The chain has TRBV12-3 or TRBV12-4 and TRBJ2-7; perhaps TRBD2 as D (6 bases). This CDR3 region has 16 residues. Between the trimmed V and J ends, which lost 4 bases and 2 bases, there was a span of 18 bases. This chain's CDR3 is CASSSPPGGLPYEQYF. CDR3 coding DNA: TGTGCCAGCAGTTCGCCCCCCGGGGGATTACCCTACGAGCAGTACTTC.

This clonotype was seen more than once but under ten times. The chain carries TRBV9 and TRBJ2-4; possibly TRBD2 for D (6 bases). The CDR3 is 13 residues long. The V gene lost 2 bases and the J gene lost 4 bases, with 7 bases spanning the gap. The germline gives CDR1 SGDLS, CDR2 YYNGEE. CDR3 protein: CASSVGGKNIQYF. DNA for the CDR3: TGTGCCAGCAGCGTTGGAGGGAAAAACATTCAGTACTTC.

In regard to this clonotype: It is unclear where the CDR3 begins or ends on the DNA, so no DNA is shown, and the CDR3 is as TCRdb lists it. The CDR3 is CASSLSYLVGTGIIF. The chain recombines TRBV7-3 with TRBJ2-1; TRBD1, the D gene given by the table, was not confirmed from the DNA. Germline V gene sequence: CDR1 SGHTA, CDR2 FQGTGA. Including both end residues, the CDR3 is 15 amino acids long.

This clonotype came up a few times. This chain uses TRBV7-9 with TRBJ2-3, with D tentatively TRBD1 or TRBD2 (5 bases each). V lost 5 bases and J lost 2, with 11 bases in between. The CDR3 length is 14 residues. CDR1 and CDR2 from the germline V gene are SEHNR and FQNEAQ (reference sequence). The CDR3 DNA follows: TGTGCCAGCAGCCCCCGGGACCACACAGATACGCAGTATTTT. Protein product: CASSPRDHTDTQYF. Based on the CDR3 plus reference TRBV7-9 and TRBJ2-3, the full variable domain is DTGVSQNPRHKITKRGQNVTFRCDPISEHNRLYWYRQTLGQGPEFLTYFQNEAQLEKSRLLSDRFSAERPKGSFSTLEIQRTEQGDSAMYLCASSPRDHTDTQYFGPGTRLTVL.

The sample holds a few counts of this clonotype. This rearrangement joins TRBV9 to TRBJ2-3; D is ambiguous. V lost 3 bases and J lost 7, with 9 bases in between. This CDR3 comprises 12 residues. Looked up from germline, CDR1 is SGDLS and CDR2 is YYNGEE. The CDR3 loop reads CASSADRNTQYF. In nucleotides, the CDR3 is TGTGCCAGCAGCGCCGACCGGAATACGCAGTATTTT.

This clonotype was detected only a few times. The chain joins TRBV12-3 or TRBV12-4 to TRBJ2-7; TRBD2 matches at 12 bases. V shed 7 bases, J shed 5 bases, and the junction held 6 bases outside the gene matches. The CDR3 totals 14 residues. CDR3 protein: CASNLAGGQHEQYF. In nucleotides, the CDR3 is TGTGCCAGCAACCTAGCGGGAGGGCAGCACGAGCAGTACTTC.

The J gene is TRBJ2-2, the V gene TRBV7-2; 7 nucleotides match TRBD1. There are 15 residues in the CDR3. The ends lost 3 bases at V and 1 base at J; junction bases unmatched: 2. Germline V CDR1 and CDR2: SGHTA, FQGNSA. The CDR3 nucleotides read TGTGCCAGCAGCTTTTACAGGGGGAACACCGGGGAGCTGTTTTTT. As protein: CASSFYRGNTGELFF.

Only a few counts were recorded for this clonotype. The chain is built from TRBV6-5 and TRBJ2-1; 10 positions agree with TRBD1. V was pared by 0 bases and J by 4 bases, with 3 bases of the junction left unmatched. This CDR3 comprises 16 residues. CDR1 and CDR2 from the germline V gene are MNHEY and SVGAGI. The CDR3 coding sequence is TGTGCCAGCAGTTACTCGTTGGGACAGGGGTACAATGAGCAGTTCTTC. This sequence encodes CASSYSLGQGYNEQFF.

The chain couples TRBV7-2 to TRBJ2-7; 9 bases are a match to TRBD1. V shed 5 bases, J shed 5 bases, and the junction held 13 bases outside the gene matches. Germline V gene lookup returns CDR1 SGHTA and CDR2 FQGNSA. This CDR3 spans 16 amino acids. The DNA for the CDR3 is TGTGCCAGCAGCCAGAATGGACAGGGGATTGCACACGAGCAGTACTTC. It encodes CASSQNGQGIAHEQYF.

This clonotype was counted only a few times. The chain combines TRBV7-8 with TRBJ1-1; possibly TRBD1 for D (5 bases). Trimming took off 5 bases at V and 1 base at J, with 11 bases between the two ends. Germline V lookup: CDR1 SGHVS, CDR2 FQNEAQ. The CDR3 has 14 amino acids. CDR3 residues: CASSPFGQNTEAFF. CDR3 DNA: TGTGCCAGCAGCCCCTTTGGACAGAACACTGAAGCTTTCTTT.

Here the CDR3 reads CASSQAGNTQYF. In DNA form, the CDR3 reads TGCGCCAGCAGCCAAGCAGGGAATACGCAGTATTTT. The chain couples TRBV4-1 to TRBJ2-3, with a weak D call TRBD1 (5 bases). The germline V and J ends were trimmed by 1 base and 7 bases, with 6 bases remaining between them. The V gene's germline CDR1 is MGHRA and CDR2 YSYEKL. There are 12 residues in the CDR3.

The rearrangement links TRBV29-1 to TRBJ1-1; D gene uncertain. The CDR3 loop spans 12 amino acids. Germline V CDR1 and CDR2: SQVTM, ANQGSEA. Trimming cost V 7 bases and J 7 bases, with 16 bases left between them. The CDR3 nucleotides are TGCAGCGACTCAGGAGGAGGAGTTGAAGCTTTCTTT. This codes for CSDSGGGVEAFF.

The rearrangement uses TRBV30 and TRBJ1-1, with a weak D call TRBD1 (6 bases). This CDR3 comprises 12 residues. Germline assignment: CDR1 GTSNPN and CDR2 SVGIG (reference sequence). Trimming removed 3 bases at V and 6 bases at J, with 11 bases between. CDR3 bases: TGTGCCTGGAGGGAGGGGGTTGCTGAAGCTTTCTTT. Translated, it gives CAWREGVAEAFF.

V gene TRBV4-1 combines with J gene TRBJ1-5; D gene unclear. The CDR3 is made up of 15 amino acids. Germline values: CDR1 MGHRA, CDR2 YSYEKL. Trimming shortened V by 0 bases and J by 5 bases, and 11 bases separated the two germline ends. This chain's CDR3 is CASSQDLTLYQPQHF. The CDR3 DNA is TGCGCCAGCAGCCAAGATTTGACCCTATATCAGCCCCAGCATTTT.

This clonotype was picked up a small number of times. This chain uses TRBV4-2 with TRBJ1-1; D is unclear. Germline V lookup: CDR1 LGHNA, CDR2 YNFKEQ. Trimming pared 4 bases from V and 1 base from J, leaving 10 bases between. This CDR3 is built from 14 residues. The CDR3 reads CASSPLRTNTEAFF. The DNA for the CDR3 is TGTGCCAGCAGCCCACTGCGGACGAACACTGAAGCTTTCTTT.

This clonotype was counted only a few times. The gene calls are TRBV2 and TRBJ1-1; a possible D gene is TRBD1 (5 bases). CDR3 length: 14 residues. In germline, CDR1 is SNHLY, CDR2 FYNNEI. The V gene lost 3 bases and the J gene lost 5 bases, with 13 bases spanning the gap. The CDR3 here is CASSDGGGWTEAFF. Written as DNA, the CDR3 is TGTGCCAGCAGTGACGGTGGGGGTTGGACTGAAGCTTTCTTT. Combining the CDR3 with reference TRBV2 and TRBJ1-1 gives the whole variable domain EPEVTQTPSHQVTQMGQEVILRCVPISNHLYFYWYRQILGQKVEFLVSFYNNEISEKSEIFDDQFSVERPDGSNFTLKIRSTKLEDSAMYFCASSDGGGWTEAFFGQGTRLTVV.

This clonotype was observed a few times. The chain links TRBV3-1 to TRBJ1-1; D not certain. Germline V gives CDR1 LGHDT, CDR2 YNNKEL (reference sequence). The CDR3 extends over 15 amino acids. The V end was cut by 4 bases, the J end by 0 bases, with 12 bases between. The chain's CDR3 is CASSLSTIMNTEAFF. For the CDR3, the DNA is TGTGCCAGCAGCCTATCAACGATCATGAACACTGAAGCTTTCTTT.

This clonotype was seen more than once but under ten times. The rearrangement uses TRBV29-1 and TRBJ2-1, with D possibly being TRBD1 (5 bases). Trimming stripped 3 bases from V and 5 bases from J, with 14 bases between. Germline CDR1 reads SQVTM; CDR2 reads ANQGSEA. The CDR3 loop spans 14 amino acids. The chain's CDR3 is CSVDSREYNNEQFF. The CDR3 DNA follows: TGCAGCGTTGACTCCAGGGAATACAACAATGAGCAGTTCTTC.